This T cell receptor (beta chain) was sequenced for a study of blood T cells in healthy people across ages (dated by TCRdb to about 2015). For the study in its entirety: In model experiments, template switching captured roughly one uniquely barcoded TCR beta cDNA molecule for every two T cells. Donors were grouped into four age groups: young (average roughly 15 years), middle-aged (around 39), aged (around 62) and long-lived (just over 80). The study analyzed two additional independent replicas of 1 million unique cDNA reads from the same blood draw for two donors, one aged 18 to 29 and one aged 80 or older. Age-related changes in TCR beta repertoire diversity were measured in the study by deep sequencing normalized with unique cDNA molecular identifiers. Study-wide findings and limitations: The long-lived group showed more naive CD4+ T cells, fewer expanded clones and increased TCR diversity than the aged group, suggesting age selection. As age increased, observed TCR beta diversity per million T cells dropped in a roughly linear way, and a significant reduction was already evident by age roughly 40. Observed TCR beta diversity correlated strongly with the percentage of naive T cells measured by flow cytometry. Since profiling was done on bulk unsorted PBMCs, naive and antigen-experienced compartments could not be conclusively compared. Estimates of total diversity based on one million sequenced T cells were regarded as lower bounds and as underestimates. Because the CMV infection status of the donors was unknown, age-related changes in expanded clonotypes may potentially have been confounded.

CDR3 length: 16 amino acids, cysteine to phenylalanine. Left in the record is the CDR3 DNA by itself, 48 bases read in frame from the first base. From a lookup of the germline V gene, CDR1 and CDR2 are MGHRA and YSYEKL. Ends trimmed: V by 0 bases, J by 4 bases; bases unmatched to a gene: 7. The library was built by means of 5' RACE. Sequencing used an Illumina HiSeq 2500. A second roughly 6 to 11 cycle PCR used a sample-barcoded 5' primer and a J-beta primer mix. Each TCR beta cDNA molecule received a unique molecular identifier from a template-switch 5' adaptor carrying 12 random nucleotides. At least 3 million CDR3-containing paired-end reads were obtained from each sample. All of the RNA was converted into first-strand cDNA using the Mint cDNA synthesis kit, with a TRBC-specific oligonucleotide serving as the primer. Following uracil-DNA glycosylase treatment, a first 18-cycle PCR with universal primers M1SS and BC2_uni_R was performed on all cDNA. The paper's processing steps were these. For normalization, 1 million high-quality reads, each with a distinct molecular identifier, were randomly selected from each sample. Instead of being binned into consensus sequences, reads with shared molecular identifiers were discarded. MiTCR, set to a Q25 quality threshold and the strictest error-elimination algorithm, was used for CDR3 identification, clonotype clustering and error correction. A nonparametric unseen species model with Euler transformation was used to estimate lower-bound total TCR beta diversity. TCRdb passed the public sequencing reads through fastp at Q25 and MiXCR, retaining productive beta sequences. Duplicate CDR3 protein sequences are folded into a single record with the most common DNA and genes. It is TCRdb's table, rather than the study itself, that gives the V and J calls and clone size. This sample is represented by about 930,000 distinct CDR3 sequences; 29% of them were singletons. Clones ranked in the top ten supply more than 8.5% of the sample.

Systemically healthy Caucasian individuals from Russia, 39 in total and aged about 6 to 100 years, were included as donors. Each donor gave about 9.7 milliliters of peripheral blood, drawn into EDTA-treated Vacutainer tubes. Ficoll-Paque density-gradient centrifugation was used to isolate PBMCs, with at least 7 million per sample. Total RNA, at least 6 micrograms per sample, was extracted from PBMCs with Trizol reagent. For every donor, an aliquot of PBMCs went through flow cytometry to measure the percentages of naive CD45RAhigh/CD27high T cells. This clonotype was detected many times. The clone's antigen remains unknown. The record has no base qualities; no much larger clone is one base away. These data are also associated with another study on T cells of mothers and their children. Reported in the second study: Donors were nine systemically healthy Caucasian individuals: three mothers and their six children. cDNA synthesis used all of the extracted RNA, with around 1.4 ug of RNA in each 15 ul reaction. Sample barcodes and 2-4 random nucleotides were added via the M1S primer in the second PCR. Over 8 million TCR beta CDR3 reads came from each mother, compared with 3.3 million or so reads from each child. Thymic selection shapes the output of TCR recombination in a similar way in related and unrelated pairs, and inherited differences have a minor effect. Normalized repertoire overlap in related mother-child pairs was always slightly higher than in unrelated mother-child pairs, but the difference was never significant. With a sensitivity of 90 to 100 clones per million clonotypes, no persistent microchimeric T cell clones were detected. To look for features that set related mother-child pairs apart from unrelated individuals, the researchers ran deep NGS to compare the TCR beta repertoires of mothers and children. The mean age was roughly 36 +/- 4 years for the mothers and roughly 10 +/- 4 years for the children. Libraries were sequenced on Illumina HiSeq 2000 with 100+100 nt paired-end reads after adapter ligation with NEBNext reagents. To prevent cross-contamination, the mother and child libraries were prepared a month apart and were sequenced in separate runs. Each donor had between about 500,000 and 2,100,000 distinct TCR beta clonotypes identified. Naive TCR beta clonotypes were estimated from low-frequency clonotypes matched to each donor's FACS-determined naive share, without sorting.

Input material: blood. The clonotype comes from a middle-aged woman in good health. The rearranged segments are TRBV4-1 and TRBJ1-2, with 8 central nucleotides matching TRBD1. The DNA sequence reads TGCGCCAGCAGCCAAGAGGAGGGACAGGCCCCCTATGGCTACACCTTC. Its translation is CASSQEEGQAPYGYTF.